Described below is a single T cell receptor (beta chain) sequence and its context. The record originates from a study of CD8 T cells in Susac syndrome. At the level of the study: The sequenced Susac syndrome patients included about six who had clinically active disease and about 8 who were in remission.

Random hexamers were used to reverse transcribe an amount of about 0.45 to 1 ug RNA. One entry per CDR3 protein, called by TCRdb with MiXCR from the immunoSEQ multiplex PCR reads. The sample yields 77,000 or so distinct CDR3 sequences, more than 85% seen once. This CDR3 comprises 14 residues. The ends lost 0 bases at V and 6 bases at J; junction bases unmatched: 4. The sequenced material came from CD4+ T cells from PBMCs. The receptor was derived from a human donor with Susac syndrome. The chain employs TRBV12-3 or TRBV12-4 and TRBJ1-1, with 7 bases matching TRBD1. The CDR3 DNA is TGTGCCAGCAGTTTAGCCCGAGGACAGGCTGAAGCTTTCTTT. Amino acid sequence: CASSLARGQAEAFF.